The T cell receptor beta chain under discussion was sequenced for a study of blood T cell repertoires in COVID-19. As for the study in general: Samples representing acute and convalescent COVID-19 were sourced from the United States, Italy and Spain. The analysed material was cDNA or gDNA that came from T cells, B-cell-depleted T cells, or PBMCs.

Only in-frame clones appear in the TCRdb table, and some are missing; sequencing was by immunoSEQ multiplex PCR. The sample yields around 140,000 clones, roughly 90% seen once. The CDR3 extends over 14 amino acids. Germline lookup yields CDR1 MNHEY and CDR2 SVGAGI. The J segment lost 8 bases and the V segment lost 4 bases, leaving 7 bases of the junction unmatched. This TCR was recovered from a man between 65 and 85 years old with acute or convalescent COVID-19. The chain carries TRBV6-5 and TRBJ2-1; 8 bases agree with TRBD2. The specimen was peripheral blood. The DNA for the CDR3 is TGTGCCAGCAGTTTGGGGACTAGGTTCTATGAGCAGTTCTTC. Encoded protein: CASSLGTRFYEQFF.